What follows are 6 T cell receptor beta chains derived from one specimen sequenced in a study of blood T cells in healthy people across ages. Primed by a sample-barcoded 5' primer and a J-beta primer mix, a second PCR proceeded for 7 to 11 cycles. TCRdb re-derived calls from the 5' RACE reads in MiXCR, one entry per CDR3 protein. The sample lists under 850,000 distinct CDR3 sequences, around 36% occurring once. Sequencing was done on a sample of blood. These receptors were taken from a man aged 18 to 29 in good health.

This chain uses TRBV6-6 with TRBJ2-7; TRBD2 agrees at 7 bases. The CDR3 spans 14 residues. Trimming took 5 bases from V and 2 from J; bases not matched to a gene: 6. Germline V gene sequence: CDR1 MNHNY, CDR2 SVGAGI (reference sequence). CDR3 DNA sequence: TGTGCCAGCAGTAACGGGGGGTCCGCCTACGAGCAGTACTTC. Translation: CASSNGGSAYEQYF.

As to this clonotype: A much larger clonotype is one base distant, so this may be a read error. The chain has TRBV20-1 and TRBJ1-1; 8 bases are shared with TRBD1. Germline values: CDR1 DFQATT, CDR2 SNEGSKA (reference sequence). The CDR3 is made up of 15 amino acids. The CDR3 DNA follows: TGCAATGCCTCGGGAAGGGGACAGGTGAACACTGAAGCTTTCTTT. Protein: CNASGRGQVNTEAFF.

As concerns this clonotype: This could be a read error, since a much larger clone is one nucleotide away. In nucleotides, the CDR3 is TGTGCCAGCTCACTAAAGTCAGGCCATGAGCAGTACTTC. Translated, it gives CASSLKSGHEQYF. The genes are TRBV18 and TRBJ2-7; D unclear. The CDR3 contains 13 residues. The ends were cut back, 4 bases at V and 7 bases at J, with 14 bases in the middle. Germline CDR1 KGHSH, CDR2 LQKENI.

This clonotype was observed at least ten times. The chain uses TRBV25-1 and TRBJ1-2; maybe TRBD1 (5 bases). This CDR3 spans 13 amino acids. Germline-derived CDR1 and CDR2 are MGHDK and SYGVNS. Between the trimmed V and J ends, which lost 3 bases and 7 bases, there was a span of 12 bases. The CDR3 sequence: CASSEGTEGGYTF. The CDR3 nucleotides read TGTGCCAGCAGTGAGGGGACGGAAGGTGGCTACACCTTC.

The CDR3 nucleotides read TGCAGTGCTAGAGATCGACAGGTCAACACTGAAGCTTTCTTT. It codes for CSARDRQVNTEAFF. The chain is built from TRBV20-1 and TRBJ1-1, with a tentative D call TRBD1 (6 bases). Germline V gene lookup returns CDR1 DFQATT and CDR2 SNEGSKA (reference sequence). V was cut by 0 bases and J by 2 bases, with 10 bases left in between. This CDR3 has 14 residues.

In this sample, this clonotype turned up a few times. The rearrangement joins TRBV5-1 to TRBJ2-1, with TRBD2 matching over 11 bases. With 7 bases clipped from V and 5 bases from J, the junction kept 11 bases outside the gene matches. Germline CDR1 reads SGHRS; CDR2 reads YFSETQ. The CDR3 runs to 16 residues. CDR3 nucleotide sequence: TGCGCCAGCTCGCCCACGCTAGCGGGGGGAGACAATGAGCAGTTCTTC. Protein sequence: CASSPTLAGGDNEQFF. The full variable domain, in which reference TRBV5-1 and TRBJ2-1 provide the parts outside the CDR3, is KAGVTQTPRYLIKTRGQQVTLSCSPISGHRSVSWYQQTPGQGLQFLFEYFSETQRNKGNFPGRFSGRQFSNSRSEMNVSTLELGDSALYLCASSPTLAGGDNEQFFGPGTRLTVL.